The 18 T cell receptor beta chains in this list originate from one sample, sequenced in a study of blood T cell dynamics during melanoma immunotherapy. Time point meaning: week 3, after first cycle of checkpoint inhibitor. The assay was immunoSEQ multiplex PCR, and TCRdb's table has in-frame clones only and misses some. The top ten clones hold less than 5% of a sample with about 12,000 clones, roughly 90% of them seen once. The material was blood, obtained from a patient treated with checkpoint blockade. All receptors come from a human donor with melanoma.

The rearrangement joins TRBV7-6 to TRBJ2-6; D might be TRBD1 (5 bases). From germline, CDR1 is SGHVS and CDR2 FNYEAQ. Trimming took off 0 bases at V and 2 bases at J, with 8 bases between the two ends. CDR3 length equals 16 residues. The CDR3 coding sequence is TGTGCCAGCAGCTTAGCGGGGCAGGCTGGGGCCAACGTCCTGACTTTC. It encodes CASSLAGQAGANVLTF.

Regarding this clone: This CDR3 is also generated by other DNA sequences in the sample. V and J are TRBV2 and TRBJ1-4, with 9 bases lining up with TRBD1. Germline V gene data show CDR1 as SNHLY and CDR2 as FYNNEI. The CDR3 has 13 residues. J was trimmed by 6 bases and V by 6 bases; bases with no gene match: 2. The CDR3 coding sequence is TGTGCCAGCAGGACAGGGGGAGATGAAAAACTGTTTTTT. Its translation is CASRTGGDEKLFF.

This chain uses TRBV27 with TRBJ2-7, with 7 nucleotides matching TRBD2. Trimming cost V 6 bases and J 1 base; bases outside gene matches: 3. The germline V gene has CDR1 MNHEY and CDR2 SMNVEV (reference sequence). The CDR3 length is 13 residues. The CDR3 nucleotides are TGTGCCAGCAGCTGGGGACTATCCTACGAGCAGTACTTC. Translation gives CASSWGLSYEQYF.

V usage is TRBV12-5 and J usage is TRBJ2-5, with D tentatively TRBD1 (5 bases). V was pared by 5 bases and J by 1 base, with 14 bases between. The CDR3 has 15 amino acids. The V gene's germline CDR1 is LGHNT and CDR2 FRNRAP. CDR3 loop: CASGPNPQGQETQYF. The CDR3 region has the DNA TGTGCTAGTGGTCCGAACCCGCAGGGCCAAGAGACCCAGTACTTC.

This clone was observed a few times. The chain recombines TRBV5-3 with TRBJ1-5, with a weak D call TRBD1 (5 bases). TRBV5-3 is given ORF status, its function remaining uncertain. Trimming took off 5 bases at V and 5 bases at J, with 14 bases between the two ends. The CDR3 covers 14 residues. The DNA of the CDR3 is TGTGCCAGAAGAGTCAGGGTTGGTTATCAGCCCCAGCATTTT. Protein: CARRVRVGYQPQHF.

This sequence joins TRBV11-2 and TRBJ1-1; D remains unclear. Germline V CDR1 and CDR2: SGHAT, FQNNGV. The CDR3 runs 11 residues. Trimming shortened V by 1 base and J by 6 bases, and 3 bases separated the two germline ends. The CDR3 here is CASSLGSEAFF. The CDR3 DNA follows: TGTGCCAGCAGCTTAGGGTCTGAAGCTTTCTTT.

This clone was seen a few times. V gene TRBV19 combines with J gene TRBJ1-3; 8 bases fit TRBD1. This CDR3 contains 15 residues. CDR1 is LNHDA, CDR2 SQIVND, per germline (reference sequence). The V and J ends lost 7 bases and 4 bases, in that order; junction bases with no gene match: 9. In nucleotides, the CDR3 is TGTGCCAGTAACCACCGGACAGGGCGGGGAAACACCATATATTTT. As protein: CASNHRTGRGNTIYF.

The DNA for the CDR3 is TGTGCCAGTAGTGCCGTCGGGACAGTCATGAACACTGAAGCTTTCTTT. This gives the protein CASSAVGTVMNTEAFF. The chain recombines TRBV19 with TRBJ1-1; TRBD1 matches at 7 bases. The V gene's germline CDR1 is LNHDA and CDR2 SQIVND (reference sequence). V lost 5 bases and J lost 0; bases outside the gene matches: 9. CDR3 size: 16 residues.

The chain joins TRBV29-1 to TRBJ2-3; D is possibly TRBD2 (5 bases). This CDR3 has 13 amino acids. V lost 3 bases, J lost 0 bases, and 7 bases lay in between. Germline CDR1 reads SQVTM; CDR2 reads ANQGSEA. The CDR3 DNA reads TGCAGCGTTGACGGCGGGAGCACAGATACGCAGTATTTT. Translation: CSVDGGSTDTQYF.

This chain connects TRBV27 to TRBJ2-7; TRBD1 aligns across 8 bases. The CDR3 is made up of 14 amino acids. Germline CDR1 MNHEY, CDR2 SMNVEV (reference sequence). V shed 6 bases and J 3 bases; nucleotides not matched to a gene: 7. CDR3 residues: CASRQFTGGYEQYF. CDR3 bases: TGTGCCAGCAGGCAATTTACAGGGGGCTACGAGCAGTACTTC.

The genes are TRBV6-5 and TRBJ1-6; no firm D call. The CDR3 length is 15 residues. From germline, CDR1 is MNHEY and CDR2 SVGAGI. V dropped 0 bases and J dropped 3 bases, with 6 bases sitting between them. The CDR3 spells CASSYSVLYNSPLHF. CDR3 sequence (DNA): TGTGCCAGCAGTTACTCGGTGCTCTATAATTCACCCCTCCACTTT.

This sequence joins TRBV6-1 and TRBJ1-3; possibly TRBD1 for D (6 bases). This CDR3 is built from 14 residues. Germline V gives CDR1 MNHNS, CDR2 SASEGT. Trimming left V 7 bases short and J 4 bases short, with 14 bases between. Written as DNA, the CDR3 is TGTGCCAGCAACACAGGGATTTCGGGAAACACCATATATTTT. Its protein product is CASNTGISGNTIYF.

To note about this clone: The sample contains more than one DNA sequence encoding this CDR3. The genes are TRBV7-2 and TRBJ2-2, with TRBD2 matching 8 bases. Germline assignment: CDR1 SGHTA and CDR2 FQGNSA. This CDR3 comprises 14 residues. J lost 6 bases, V lost 5 bases, and 5 bases had no gene match. The CDR3 sequence: CASSPGLGAGELFF. In nucleotides, the CDR3 is TGTGCCAGCAGCCCGGGACTAGGGGCCGGGGAGCTGTTTTTT.

V is TRBV7-9 and J is TRBJ2-5; TRBD2 aligns across 13 bases. This CDR3 is built from 16 residues. V was clipped by 8 bases and J by 5 bases; unmatched bases: 11. Germline V gene sequence: CDR1 SEHNR, CDR2 FQNEAQ (reference sequence). CDR3 DNA sequence: TGTGCCAGCCGTCTCGGGACTAGCGGGATCCGGGAGACCCAGTACTTC. It translates to CASRLGTSGIRETQYF.

The chain uses TRBV29-1 and TRBJ1-2, with 9 bases fitting TRBD1. This CDR3 spans 13 amino acids. From germline, CDR1 is SQVTM and CDR2 ANQGSEA. J was trimmed by 3 bases and V by 6 bases; bases with no gene match: 5. The CDR3 DNA follows: TGCAGCGTCACAGGGGGCGGTGACTATGGCTACACCTTC. Encoded protein: CSVTGGGDYGYTF.

The chain employs TRBV7-3 and TRBJ2-3; D may be TRBD2 (5 bases). The germline V gene has CDR1 SGHTA and CDR2 FQGTGA. Trimming removed 3 bases from V and 4 bases from J, with 8 bases in between. This CDR3 is 13 amino acids long. In nucleotides, the CDR3 is TGTGCCAGCAGCTTGGCGGGCGCAGATACGCAGTATTTT. Translated: CASSLAGADTQYF.

This clone was counted a few times. This rearrangement joins TRBV27 to TRBJ2-7; D perhaps matches TRBD1 (6 bases). V was clipped by 6 bases and J by 11 bases, with 14 bases between them. Germline V gene data show CDR1 as MNHEY and CDR2 as SMNVEV (reference sequence). The CDR3 contains 11 residues. This CDR3 reads CASRNTGPEYF. The CDR3 nucleotides read TGTGCCAGCAGAAATACAGGGCCCGAGTACTTC.

The chain employs TRBV6-4 and TRBJ1-3, with 7 bases that match TRBD1. The CDR3 consists of 16 residues. Germline assignment: CDR1 MRHNA and CDR2 SNTAGT. Trimming removed 8 bases from V and 0 bases from J; junction bases left unmatched: 10. The CDR3 region is CASRGQRTSSGNTIYF. The CDR3 DNA sequence: TGTGCCAGCCGGGGACAGAGGACGAGCTCTGGAAACACCATATATTTT.